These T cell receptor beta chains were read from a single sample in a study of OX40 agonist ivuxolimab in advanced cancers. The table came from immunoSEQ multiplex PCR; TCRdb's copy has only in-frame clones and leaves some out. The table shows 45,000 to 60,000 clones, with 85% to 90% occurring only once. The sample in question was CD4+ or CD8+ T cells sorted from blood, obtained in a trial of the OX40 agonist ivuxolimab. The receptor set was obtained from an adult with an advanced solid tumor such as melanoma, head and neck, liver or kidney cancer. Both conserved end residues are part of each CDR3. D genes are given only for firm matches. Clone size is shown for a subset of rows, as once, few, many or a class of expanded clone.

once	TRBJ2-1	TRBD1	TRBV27	TGTGCCAGCAGTTGGGGACAGGGACACAATGAGCAGTTCTTC	CASSWGQGHNEQFF
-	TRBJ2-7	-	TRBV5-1	TGCGCCAGCAGCCTCAGGCCTCAGGGGGGCTACGAGCAGTACTTC	CASSLRPQGGYEQYF
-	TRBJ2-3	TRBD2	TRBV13	TGTGCCAGCAGCACGAGCGGGATTAGCACAGATACGCAGTATTTT	CASSTSGISTDTQYF
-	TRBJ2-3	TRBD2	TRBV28	TGTGCCAGCAGTATCAAAAGGAGCGGGGGTGATACGCAGTATTTT	CASSIKRSGGDTQYF
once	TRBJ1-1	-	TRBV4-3	TGCGCCAGCAGCCTACGGACACAGAACACTGAAGCTTTCTTT	CASSLRTQNTEAFF
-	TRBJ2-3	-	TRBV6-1	TGTGCCAGCAGTGAAGTTGGTACAGGGTTTGAACACACAGATACGCAGTATTTT	CASSEVGTGFEHTDTQYF
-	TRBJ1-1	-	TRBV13	TGTGCCAGCAGCCCTCAGGGAATCACTGAAGCTTTCTTT	CASSPQGITEAFF
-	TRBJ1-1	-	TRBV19	TGTGCCAGTAGACAAGGGGGAACTGAAGCTTTCTTT	CASRQGGTEAFF
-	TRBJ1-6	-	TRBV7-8	TGTGCCAGCAGCTTATTGGGTTCACCCCTCCACTTT	CASSLLGSPLHF
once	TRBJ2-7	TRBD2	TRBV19	TGTGCCAGTAGTATGCCCGGGACTAGCTCCTACGAGCAGTACTTC	CASSMPGTSSYEQYF
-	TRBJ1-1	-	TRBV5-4	TGTGCCAGCAGCTCAGAGAACCGACAGCTTAACACTGAAGCTTTCTTT	CASSSENRQLNTEAFF
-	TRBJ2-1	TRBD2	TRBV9	TGTGCCAGCAGCCCCCCAAGAGCGGGGGACATGAATGAGCAGTTCTTC	CASSPPRAGDMNEQFF
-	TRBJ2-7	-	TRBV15	TGTGCCACCAGCAGACGACTCCAGGGGGGCTACGAGCAGTACTTC	CATSRRLQGGYEQYF
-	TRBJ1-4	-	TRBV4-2	TGTGCCAGCAGCCAGCCGGGACACCCGAATGAAAAACTGTTTTTT	CASSQPGHPNEKLFF
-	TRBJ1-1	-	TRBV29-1	TGCAGCGTTGAAGTGACAATGAACACTGAAGCTTTCTTT	CSVEVTMNTEAFF
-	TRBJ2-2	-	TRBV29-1	TGCAGCGTCCACGGGGGTTCCGGGGAGCTGTTTTTT	CSVHGGSGELFF
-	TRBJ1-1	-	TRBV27	TGTGCCAGCAGTTTAGTCGAAGGGACTGAAGCTTTCTTT	CASSLVEGTEAFF
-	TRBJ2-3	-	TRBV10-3	TGTGCCATCACACGTACGGGGGTGGGAACAGATACGCAGTATTTT	CAITRTGVGTDTQYF
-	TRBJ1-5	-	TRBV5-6	TGTGCCAGCAGCTTGTTTTTAGAGGGTAGCAATCAGCCCCAGCATTTT	CASSLFLEGSNQPQHF
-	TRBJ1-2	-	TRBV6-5	TGTGCCAGCAGTCCGCCAGGGGATGGGTATGGCTACACCTTC	CASSPPGDGYGYTF
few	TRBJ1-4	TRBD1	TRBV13	TGTGCCAGCAGCTTGGGACAGAGAGGGAAACTGTTTTTT	CASSLGQRGKLFF
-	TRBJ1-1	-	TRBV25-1	TGTGCCAGCAGTGAATCTGTCGGACCGAACACTGAAGCTTTCTTT	CASSESVGPNTEAFF
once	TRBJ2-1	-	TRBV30	TGTGCCTGGAGTGTAGGGCAGGGTTCCTACAATGAGCAGTTCTTC	CAWSVGQGSYNEQFF
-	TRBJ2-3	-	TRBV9	TGTGCCAGCAGCGTAGAGGGGAGTTTCACAGATACGCAGTATTTT	CASSVEGSFTDTQYF
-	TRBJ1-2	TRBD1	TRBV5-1	TGCGCCAGCAGCTTTGGGGGACAGGTTGAGTTGTATGGCTACACCTTC	CASSFGGQVELYGYTF
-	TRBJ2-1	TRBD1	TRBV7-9	TGTGCCAGCAGCTTAGTGGCAGGGGGTAATGAGCAGTTCTTC	CASSLVAGGNEQFF
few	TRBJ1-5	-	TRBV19	TGTGCCAGCGGATGGTCGCCCAATCAGCCCCAGCATTTT	CASGWSPNQPQHF
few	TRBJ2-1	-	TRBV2	TGTGCCAGCAGCGCAGGGAACTCCTACAATGAGCAGTTCTTC	CASSAGNSYNEQFF
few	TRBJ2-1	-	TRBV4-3	TGCGCCAGCAGCCAAGGACCCAACCTAGAATACAATGAGCAGTTCTTC	CASSQGPNLEYNEQFF
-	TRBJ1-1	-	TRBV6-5	TGTGCCAGCAGTTACGCTAGTCCGGGGGTGGGCACTGAAGCTTTCTTT	CASSYASPGVGTEAFF
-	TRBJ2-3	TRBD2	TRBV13	TGTGCCAGCAGCCTCGGACTAGCGGACAACACAGATACGCAGTATTTT	CASSLGLADNTDTQYF
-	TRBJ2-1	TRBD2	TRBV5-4	TGTGCCAGCCTCTACAGCGGGAGTCCCTACAATGAGCAGTTCTTC	CASLYSGSPYNEQFF
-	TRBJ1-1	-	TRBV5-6	TGTGCCAGCAGCGATATAACTTGGGGCACTGAAGCTTTCTTT	CASSDITWGTEAFF
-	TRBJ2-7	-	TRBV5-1	TGCGCCAGCAGCTCAACCGGACGGTTCTACGAGCAGTACTTC	CASSSTGRFYEQYF
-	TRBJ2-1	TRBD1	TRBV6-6	TGTGCCAGCAGTACTGACAGGGGGCTTTACAATGAGCAGTTCTTC	CASSTDRGLYNEQFF
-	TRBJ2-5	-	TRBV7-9	TGTGCCAGCAGCCCGGGGCGGTACCAAGAGACCCAGTACTTC	CASSPGRYQETQYF
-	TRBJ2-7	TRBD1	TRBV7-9	TGTGCCAGCAGCTTCCCCCGGGACAGGGGAACCGCGGGGCAGTACTTC	CASSFPRDRGTAGQYF
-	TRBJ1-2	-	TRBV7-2	TGTGCCTACGGGGGGGATAACTATGGCTACACCTTC	CAYGGDNYGYTF
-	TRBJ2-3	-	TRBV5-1	TGCGCCAGCAGTGACGGGATTCGCACAGATACGCAGTATTTT	CASSDGIRTDTQYF
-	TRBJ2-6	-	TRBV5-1	TGCGCCAGCAGCTGGACAGACTCTGGGGCCAACGTCCTGACTTTC	CASSWTDSGANVLTF
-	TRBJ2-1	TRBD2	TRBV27	TGTGCCAGCAGGACTAGCGGGATTGGTAATGAGCAGTTCTTC	CASRTSGIGNEQFF
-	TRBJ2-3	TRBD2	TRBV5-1	TGCGCCAGCAGCTTGGTAGTGACTAGCGGCAACACAGATACGCAGTATTTT	CASSLVVTSGNTDTQYF